The clone carrying this TCR beta chain has a count of ten or more. Germline-derived CDR1 and CDR2 are SGHRS and YFSETQ. The CDR3 is made up of 14 amino acids. Trimming cost V 5 bases and J 0 bases, with 10 bases left between them. The data are from a study of T cells in Graves' hyperthyroidism and ophthalmopathy. Using RNA transcripts as the source, TCR beta CDR3 regions were amplified. In the first-round RT-PCR of the TCR CDR3, the HTBI primer set was used. TCRdb itself ran the multiplex PCR reads through MiXCR, one entry per CDR3 protein. The repertoire holds approximately 360,000 distinct CDR3 sequences, 15% to 17% seen once, with around a quarter in the top ten.

This receptor was identified in a woman under 30 with Graves' hyperthyroidism that later progressed to Graves' ophthalmopathy. V usage is TRBV5-1 and J usage is TRBJ2-3, with D maybe TRBD1 (5 bases). The sequenced material came from blood. CDR3 sequence: CASRWTPSTDTQYF. The CDR3 nucleotides are TGCGCCAGCAGATGGACACCCAGCACAGATACGCAGTATTTT. The variable domain in full, completed from reference TRBV5-1 and TRBJ2-3, reads KAGVTQTPRYLIKTRGQQVTLSCSPISGHRSVSWYQQTPGQGLQFLFEYFSETQRNKGNFPGRFSGRQFSNSRSEMNVSTLELGDSALYLCASRWTPSTDTQYFGPGTRLTVL.